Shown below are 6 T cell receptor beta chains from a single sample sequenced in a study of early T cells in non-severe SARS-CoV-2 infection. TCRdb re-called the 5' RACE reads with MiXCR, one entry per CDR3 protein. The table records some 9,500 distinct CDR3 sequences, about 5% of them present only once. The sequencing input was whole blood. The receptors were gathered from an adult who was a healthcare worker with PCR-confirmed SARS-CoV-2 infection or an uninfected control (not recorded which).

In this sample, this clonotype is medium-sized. CDR3 bases: TGTGCCAGCAGCCAAGAGGACGGCTATGGCTACACCTTC. Protein product: CASSQEDGYGYTF. This chain connects TRBV14 to TRBJ1-2; D ambiguous. The CDR3 length is 13 residues. With 0 bases removed from V and 4 bases from J, the gap between germline ends came to 6 bases. CDR1 and CDR2 from the germline V gene are SGHDN and FVKESK.

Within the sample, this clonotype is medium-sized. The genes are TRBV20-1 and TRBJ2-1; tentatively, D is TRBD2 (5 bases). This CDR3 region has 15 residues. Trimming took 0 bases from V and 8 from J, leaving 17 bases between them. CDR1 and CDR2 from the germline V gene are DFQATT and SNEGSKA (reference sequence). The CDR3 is CSARDAREAFHEQFF. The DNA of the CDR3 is TGCAGTGCTAGAGATGCGAGGGAAGCTTTCCATGAGCAGTTCTTC.

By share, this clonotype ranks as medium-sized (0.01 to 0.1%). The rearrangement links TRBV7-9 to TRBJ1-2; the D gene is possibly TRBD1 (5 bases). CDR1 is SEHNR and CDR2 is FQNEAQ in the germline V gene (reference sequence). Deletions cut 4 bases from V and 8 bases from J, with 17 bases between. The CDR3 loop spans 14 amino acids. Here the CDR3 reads CASSSGTGTEGYTF. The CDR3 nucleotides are TGTGCCAGCAGCTCTGGCACGGGGACTGAGGGCTACACCTTC.

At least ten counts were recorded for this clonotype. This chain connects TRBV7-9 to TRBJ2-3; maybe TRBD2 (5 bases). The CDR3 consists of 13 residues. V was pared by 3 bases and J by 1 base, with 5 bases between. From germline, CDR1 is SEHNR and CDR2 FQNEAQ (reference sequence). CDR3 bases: TGTGCCAGCAGCTTCGGGGGCACAGATACGCAGTATTTT. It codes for CASSFGGTDTQYF.

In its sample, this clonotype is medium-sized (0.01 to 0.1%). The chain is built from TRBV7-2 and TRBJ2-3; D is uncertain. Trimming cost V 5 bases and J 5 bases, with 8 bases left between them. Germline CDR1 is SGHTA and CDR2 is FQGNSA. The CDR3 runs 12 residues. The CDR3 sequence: CASSPTGDTQYF. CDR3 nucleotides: TGTGCCAGCAGCCCTACGGGAGATACGCAGTATTTT.

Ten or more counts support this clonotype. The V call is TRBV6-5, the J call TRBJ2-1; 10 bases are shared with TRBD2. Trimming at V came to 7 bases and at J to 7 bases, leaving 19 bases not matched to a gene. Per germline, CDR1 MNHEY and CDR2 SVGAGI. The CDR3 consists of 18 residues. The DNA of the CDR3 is TGTGCCAGCACCCAAGGGTTGTCTAGCGGGAGAGTTGTGAATGAGCAGTTCTTC. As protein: CASTQGLSSGRVVNEQFF.